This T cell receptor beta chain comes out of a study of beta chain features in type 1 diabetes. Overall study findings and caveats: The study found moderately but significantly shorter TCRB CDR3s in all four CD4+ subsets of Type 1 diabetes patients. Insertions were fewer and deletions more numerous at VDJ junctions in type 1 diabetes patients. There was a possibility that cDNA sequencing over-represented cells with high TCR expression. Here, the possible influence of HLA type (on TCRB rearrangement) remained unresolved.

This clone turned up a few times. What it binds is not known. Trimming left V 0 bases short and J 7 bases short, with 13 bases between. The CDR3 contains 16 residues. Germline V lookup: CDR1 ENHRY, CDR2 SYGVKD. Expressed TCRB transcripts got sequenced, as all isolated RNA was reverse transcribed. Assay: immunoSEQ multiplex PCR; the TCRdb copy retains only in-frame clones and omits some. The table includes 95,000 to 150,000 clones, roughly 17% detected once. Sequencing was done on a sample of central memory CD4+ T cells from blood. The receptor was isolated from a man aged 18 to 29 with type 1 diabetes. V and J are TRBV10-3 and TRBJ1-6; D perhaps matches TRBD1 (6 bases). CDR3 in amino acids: CAISESWGPGNSPLHF. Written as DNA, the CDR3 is TGTGCCATCAGTGAGTCTTGGGGGCCGGGCAATTCACCCCTCCACTTT.